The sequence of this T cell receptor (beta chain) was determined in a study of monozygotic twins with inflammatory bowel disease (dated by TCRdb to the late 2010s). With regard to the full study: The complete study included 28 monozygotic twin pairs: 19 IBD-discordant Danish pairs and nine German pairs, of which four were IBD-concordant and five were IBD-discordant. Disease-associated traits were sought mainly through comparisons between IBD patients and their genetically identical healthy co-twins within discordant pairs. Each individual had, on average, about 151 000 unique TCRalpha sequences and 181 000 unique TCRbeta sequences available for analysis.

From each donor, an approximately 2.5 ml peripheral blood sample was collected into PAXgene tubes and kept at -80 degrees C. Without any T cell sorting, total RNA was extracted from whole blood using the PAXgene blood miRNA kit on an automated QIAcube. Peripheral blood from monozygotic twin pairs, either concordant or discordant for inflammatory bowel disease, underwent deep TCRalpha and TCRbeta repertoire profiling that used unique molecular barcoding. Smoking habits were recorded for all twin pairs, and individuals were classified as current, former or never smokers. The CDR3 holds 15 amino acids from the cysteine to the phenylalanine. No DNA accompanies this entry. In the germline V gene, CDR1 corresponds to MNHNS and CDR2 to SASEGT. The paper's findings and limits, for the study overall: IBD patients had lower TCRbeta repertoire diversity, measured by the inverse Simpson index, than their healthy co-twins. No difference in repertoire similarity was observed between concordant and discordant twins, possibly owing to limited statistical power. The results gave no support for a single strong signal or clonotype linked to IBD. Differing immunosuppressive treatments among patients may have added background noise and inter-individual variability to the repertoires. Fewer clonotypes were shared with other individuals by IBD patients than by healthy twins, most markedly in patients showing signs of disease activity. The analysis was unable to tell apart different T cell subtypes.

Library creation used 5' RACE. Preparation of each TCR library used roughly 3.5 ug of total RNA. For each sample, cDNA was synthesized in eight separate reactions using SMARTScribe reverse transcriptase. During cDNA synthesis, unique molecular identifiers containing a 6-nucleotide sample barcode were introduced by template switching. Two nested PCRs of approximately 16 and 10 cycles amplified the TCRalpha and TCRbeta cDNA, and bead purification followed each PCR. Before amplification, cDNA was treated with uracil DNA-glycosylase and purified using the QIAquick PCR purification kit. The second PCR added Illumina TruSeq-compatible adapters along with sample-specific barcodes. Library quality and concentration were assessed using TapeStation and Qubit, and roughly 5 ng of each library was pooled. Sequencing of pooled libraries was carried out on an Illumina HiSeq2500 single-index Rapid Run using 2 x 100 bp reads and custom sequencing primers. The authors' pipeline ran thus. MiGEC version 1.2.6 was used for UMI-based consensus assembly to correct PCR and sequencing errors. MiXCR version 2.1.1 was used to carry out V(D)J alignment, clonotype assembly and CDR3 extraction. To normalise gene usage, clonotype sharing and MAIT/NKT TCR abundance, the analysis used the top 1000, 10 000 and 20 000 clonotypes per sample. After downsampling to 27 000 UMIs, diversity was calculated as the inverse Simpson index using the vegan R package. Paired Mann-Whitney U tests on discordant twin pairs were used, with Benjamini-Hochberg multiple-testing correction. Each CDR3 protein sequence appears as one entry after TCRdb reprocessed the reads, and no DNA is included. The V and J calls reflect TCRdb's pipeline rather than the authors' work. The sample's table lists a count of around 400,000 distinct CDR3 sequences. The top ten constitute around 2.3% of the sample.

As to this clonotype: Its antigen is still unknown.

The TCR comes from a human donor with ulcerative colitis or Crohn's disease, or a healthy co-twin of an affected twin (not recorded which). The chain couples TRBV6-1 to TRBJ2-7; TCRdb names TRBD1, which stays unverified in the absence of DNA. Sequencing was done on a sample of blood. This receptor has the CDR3 CASSQRQGFTREQYF.